This entry features one TCR beta chain sequence. Its antigen is undetermined. Original data processing: As immunoSEQ supplied junction-only sequences (without quality scores), filtering differed. Sequencing was performed with immunoSEQ multiplex PCR; in TCRdb, only in-frame clones are kept and a portion is missing. V, J and clone size are those of that table, while D and trimming were read from the DNA. In the table there are some 2,000,000 clones, roughly 94% of which are singletons. The sample comes from a study of shared clonotypes between healthy human individuals. General observations from the study: Clonotype sharing across donors was expected to vary with sequencing depth.

The V gene lost 4 bases and the J gene lost 6 bases, with 16 bases spanning the gap. The CDR3 totals 15 residues. Germline V lookup: CDR1 SGHDT, CDR2 YYEEEE. Donors comprised healthy HIV-negative adults lacking recent acute infections or vaccinations. V and J are TRBV5-6 and TRBJ1-4; tentatively, D is TRBD1 (6 bases). This clonotype originated in a young man in good health. Source material: naive CD4+ T cells sorted from blood. Specified subset: CD45RA+ positively selected. The CDR3 here is CASSRRQVQDEKLFF. CDR3 DNA: TGTGCCAGCAGCAGAAGACAGGTACAGGATGAAAAACTGTTTTTT.